Listed below are T cell receptor beta chains from one sample, sequenced in a study of blood T cell repertoires in COVID-19. Assay used: immunoSEQ multiplex PCR; TCRdb lists only in-frame clones, some missing. The data hold around 250,000 clones, with about nine tenths observed a single time. Sample: PBMCs or T cells enriched from blood (not recorded which). All receptors derive from a woman in her 40s with acute COVID-19. Each CDR3 is given without its conserved first and last residue. The order of the fields is clone size, V gene, CDR3 length, CDR3 protein. For some rows the clone size is stated as once, few or many, or as a class when expanded; others skip it.

NA	TRBV28	17	ASRTLPLNGGVMGNTIY
NA	TRBV19	12	ASSSPGRATEAF
NA	TRBV4-1	13	ASSQVISVYNEQF
NA	TRBV20-1	9	SASVQETQY
NA	TRBV18	14	ASSSPLATGYNEQF
NA	TRBV19	11	ASSIYNEREAF
NA	TRBV18	11	ASTGGQGHGYT
NA	TRBV6-5	12	ASSRGKREDTQY
NA	TRBV4-1	13	ASRRGLAGEETQY
NA	TRBV19	14	ASTWDRGQSGNTIY
few	TRBV7-2	12	ASSLGFRGPEAF
once	TRBV11-3	12	ASTGTSGYNEQF
once	TRBV9	12	ASSVNPGRYGYT
once	TRBV10-2	12	ASSEQGGDQPQH
NA	TRBV20-1	11	SASASGSLGYT
NA	TRBV11-3	10	ASSAQGNTIY
NA	TRBV4-1	14	ASSQGGGQRDSPLH
few	TRBV24-1	10	ATAGSGETQY
NA	TRBV18	12	ASSRAIGYNEQF
NA	TRBV7-9	12	ASSLDSSRAEAF
few	TRBV10-3	12	AISGAGAGETQY